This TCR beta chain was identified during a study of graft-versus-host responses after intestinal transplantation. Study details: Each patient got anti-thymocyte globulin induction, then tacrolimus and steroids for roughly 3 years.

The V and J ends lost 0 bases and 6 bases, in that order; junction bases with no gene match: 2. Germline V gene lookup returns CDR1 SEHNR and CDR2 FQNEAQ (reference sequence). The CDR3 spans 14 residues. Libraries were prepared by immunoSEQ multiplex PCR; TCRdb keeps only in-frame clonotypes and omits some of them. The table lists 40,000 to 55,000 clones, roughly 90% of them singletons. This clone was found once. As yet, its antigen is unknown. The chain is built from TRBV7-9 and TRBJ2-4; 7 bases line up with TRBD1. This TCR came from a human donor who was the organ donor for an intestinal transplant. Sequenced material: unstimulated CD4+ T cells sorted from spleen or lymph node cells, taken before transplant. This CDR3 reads CASSLAGGRNIQYF. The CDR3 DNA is TGTGCCAGCAGCTTAGCAGGGGGCAGAAACATTCAGTACTTC.